This T cell receptor beta chain was documented in a study of cytomegalovirus exposure and HLA in healthy donors (dated by TCRdb to the late 2010s). Broadly, across the study: In an earlier analysis of around 540 of the donors, around 300 Gb of sequence data and 120 million or so unique TCR beta sequences from roughly 180 million T cells were reported. The genetic ancestry cluster associated with self-reported Caucasian donors included 81% of the roughly 410 genotyped donors. The T cell repertoires of about 700 subjects were profiled by immunosequencing and related to cytomegalovirus serostatus. All discovery cohort repertoires had been generated on a single sequencing platform. Donor age, sex, ethnicity and CMV serostatus were compiled together with the repertoire data. Besides the first cohort of hundreds of subjects, a separate validation cohort made up of around 120 different subjects was used. High-throughput TCR immunosequencing, statistical association of individual TCRs with disease status, and machine learning were combined to predict cytomegalovirus infection status. Roughly 300 gigabases of sequencing data and some 85 million unique TCR sequences were included in an early release covering 500 to 750 HLA-typed donors. The study aimed to test whether cataloging public T cell receptors could reveal signatures of past pathogen exposure. In a later analysis, previously published TCR beta repertoires from about 670 donors were re-analyzed and high-resolution HLA genotyping was added so that TCR occurrence patterns could be studied. Among 300 to 500 genotyped donors of the cohort, an average of around 240,000 unique TCR beta nucleotide sequences was sequenced per donor, of which about 19% were non-productive. Roughly five DR-DQ haplotypes were handled as single units for association and clustering, since linkage in the cohort was strong. The number of typed donors differed by locus: roughly 620-640 for A, B, C, DRB1 and DQB1; 500 to 550 for DQA1; fewer than 610 for DPA1; and about 450 for DPB1. In the later analysis, no new phenotypic data were used to find candidate immune exposures; instead, reliance was placed on TCR beta sequences and their occurrence across donors. Genome-wide SNP genotypes for about 55% of the roughly 670 donors were used in a later genetic analysis, which treated that subset as a discovery cohort. An earlier analysis of several hundred of the donors applied high-throughput TCR beta sequencing to assess whether each TCR beta V gene segment acted as functional or pseudogenic. Both class I and class II loci were covered by HLA typing, at four-digit resolution. Broader findings and caveats from the paper: The earlier analysis of 450 to 700 of the donors excluded approximately 17 rarely observed V segments, including chromosome 9 orphons, because counts were too low. Compared with equally common non-associated chains, HLA-associated TCR beta chains in a later analysis were more clonally expanded and had lower generation probabilities. In a later genetic analysis, a missense DCLRE1C variant was associated with V-gene and J-gene trimming of TCR beta chains, and the association was replicated in an independent cohort. In a later analysis, most CMV-associated TCR beta chains were found to appear HLA-restricted, with HLA associations seemingly driven largely by CMV exposure. A cluster of highly shared sequence variants was judged likely to be a technical artifact of the sequencing pipeline. Broadly in line with IMGT annotations, most TCR beta V segments showed up in productive rearrangements about 90% or about 30% of the time in an earlier analysis of 450 to 750 of the donors. In a later analysis, several top co-occurrence clusters were reported to appear linked to parvovirus B19, influenza, CMV and Epstein-Barr virus. Some IMGT-functional V segments, including TRBV6-2 and TRBV6-3, could not be distinguished by the 87-base-pair reads and were therefore excluded. Only TCR beta chains were sequenced in this cohort, and the absence of alpha or paired-chain data limited detectable features. Sequencing depth was assumed to be roughly uniform across donors in the presence/absence analyses, though that assumption may not hold. A later analysis associated 16,951 TCR beta sequences with specific HLA alleles at a false discovery rate of 0.05. The classifier was reported to diagnose cytomegalovirus status with high specificity and sensitivity in both the original cohort and the validation cohort. When HLA alleles, especially DR and DQ, strongly co-occurred, TCR associations were difficult to assign to individual alleles. In the study, roughly 160 TCR beta chains were listed as associated with cytomegalovirus. Linkage disequilibrium might explain the correlated functional status among segregating V segments, but an unknown experimental factor could not be excluded. A further reported finding was that TCR beta sequences accurately predicted the HLA-A and HLA-B alleles for most subjects in the first cohort. HLA typing was unavailable for some donors at each locus, so association tests used only the typed subset. The only immune exposure information available for the cohort was CMV serostatus. While some public TCRs were present in many individuals, most TCR sequences turned up only very rarely across donors. Three of the identified cytomegalovirus-associated TCR beta chains were confirmed in vitro to be specific for cytomegalovirus antigens. According to the authors, the approach could potentially be generalized to other disease states and immunological phenotypes. A later genetic analysis reported fewer N-insertions in productive TCRs among donors in an Asian-associated ancestry cluster than the roughly 620-donor mean. In a later analysis, the rate of TCR association differed among HLA loci, with DRB1 alleles having the most associated TCRs and HLA-C alleles having the fewest.

In total, over 600 healthy bone marrow donors made up the cohort. All cohort members were sampled while nominally healthy, although unrecorded immune exposures were likely present. The donor tested CMV seropositive and was one of the 289 seropositive cohort members. Each donor provided a peripheral blood sample, and peripheral blood mononuclear cells were used for TCR beta sequencing. Genomic DNA extraction from the blood cell samples was performed with the Qiagen DNeasy Blood Extraction Kit. CDR1 and CDR2, per the germline V gene (reference sequence), are MNHEY and SMNVEV. From the cysteine through the phenylalanine, the CDR3 covers 15 amino acids. Kept here is only the CDR3 DNA, which spans 45 bases and is read in frame from base 1. V is reduced by 6 bases and J by 4 bases, leaving a spacing of 15 bases between them. The library came from the immunoSEQ multiplex PCR assay. A mixture of 60 forward primers for TCR Vbeta segments and 13 reverse primers for TCR Jbeta segments was used in the multiplex PCR. Amplification of the CDR3 region of rearranged TCR beta genes was performed with a multiplex PCR assay on genomic DNA. On the Illumina HiSeq System, the amplified TCR beta libraries were sequenced as 87-base-pair reads. Turning to the authors' computational methods: Across the roughly 640 repertoires, a later analysis counted 75 million to 90 million unique TCR beta chains, 9.5 million to 12 million of which were shared by at least two donors. Raw reads were error-corrected and collapsed into unique sequences by a nearest-neighbor algorithm in which closely related sequences were merged to remove PCR and sequencing errors. CDR3 sequences were aligned to IMGT reference sequences to assign V, D and J gene segments. For a sequence to be retained, a match of at least six nucleotides was required to both a V gene segment and a J gene segment. A rearrangement was called productive if the CDR3 had no stop codons and remained in frame with V and J, and every other rearrangement was called non-productive. CDR3 was defined by IMGT convention, running from the second conserved V-encoded cysteine to the conserved J-encoded phenylalanine. The earlier analysis of about 640 of the donors excluded any sequence lacking an unambiguous match to a single V gene segment. An earlier analysis of fewer than 650 of the donors classified V segments as functional when productive rearrangements were above 56.7% and as segregating when the standard deviation between donors was above 5%. A statistical classification framework was developed to diagnose cytomegalovirus status using the catalog of TCR beta chain sequences. In a later analysis, V and J genes were assigned by comparing TCR nucleotide sequences against IMGT/GENE-DB human TR gene sequences. In a later analysis, CDR3 sequences and most-parsimonious VDJ recombination scenarios were assigned using the TCRdist pipeline. A later analysis defined each TCR beta chain by its CDR3 amino acid sequence plus V-gene family, and excluded reads lacking a unique V-gene family. In a later analysis, 450 to 600 highly shared, low-generation-probability nucleotide sequences were removed to address suspected cross-contamination and a sequencing artifact. In a later analysis, a clonal expansion index was calculated for each public chain from normalized within-repertoire ranks of inferred template counts. In a later analysis, generation probabilities were computed using a VDJ recombination model fitted to out-of-frame rearrangements, and the results were checked against IGoR. In a later analysis, TCR-TCR, TCR-HLA and TCR-CMV co-occurrence was scored with hypergeometric tests, and a repertoire-size bias correction was applied to TCR pairs. False discovery rates were estimated in a later analysis by permuting HLA or CMV assignments 20 times. A later analysis grouped co-occurring TCRs with DBSCAN, adding TCRdist sequence similarity when clustering within HLA-allele-positive subsets. Co-occurrence clustering excluded repertoires with fewer than 30,000 or more than 120,000 public chains, plus five with anomalous nucleotide sharing. As stored in TCRdb, this immuneACCESS dataset retains in-frame rearrangements with V and J assigned. A fraction of the clones does not appear; measured against another copy, unresolved V genes explain less than half of the discrepancy, and the remainder lacks a known reason. The DNA gave D and trimming, while V, J and clone size come from that table. The sample table records roughly 200,000 clones; 70% to 80% of these occur just once. Approximately 2.6% of the sample goes to the ten largest clones.

For this clone: Its antigen is currently not known. It has no much larger one-base neighbor in the sample; base qualities were not kept.

The receptor comes from a woman in her fifties or sixties in good health and CMV-seropositive. Sequenced input: PBMCs. The chain is assembled from TRBV27 and TRBJ1-4, with the D gene not confidently named. The CDR3 protein: CASSRIDSINEKLFF. The sequenced DNA is TGTGCCAGCAGCCGCATAGACTCAATTAATGAAAAACTGTTTTTT.